These 13 T cell receptor beta chains were sequenced from one sample in a study of vaccination and CD4 T cells after COVID-19. The antigens these receptors bind are not known. Scientists ran DNA taken from cultured CD4+ T cells through the Oncomine TCR Beta short-read assay for sequencing. TCRdb re-analysed the PCR reads in MiXCR, keeping a single row per CDR3 protein. The sample shows 20,000 or so distinct CDR3 sequences, 35% to 50% of them seen only once. As to treatment: roughly ten-day PBMC culture with coronavirus spike peptide pools or control peptides (ViraFEST assay). Source: CD4+ T cells from blood, cultured in vitro, taken after SARS-CoV-2 vaccination. The receptors stem from a human donor who had recovered from COVID-19.

V and J are TRBV12-3 or TRBV12-4 and TRBJ1-2, with TRBD1 as a possible D gene (5 bases). There are 14 residues in the CDR3. V lost 5 bases and J lost 2, with 12 bases in between. CDR3 coding DNA: TGTGCCAGCAGTAGATCCGGGGGGAACTATGGCTACACCTTC. Protein: CASSRSGGNYGYTF.

This clonotype was seen only a few times. The chain employs TRBV20-1 and TRBJ2-7; the D is unclear. Between the trimmed V and J ends, which lost 3 bases and 1 base, there was a span of 10 bases. The germline CDR1 and CDR2 sequences are DFQATT and SNEGSKA (reference sequence). This CDR3 contains 13 residues. The CDR3 loop is CSARLASSYEQYF. The CDR3 coding sequence is TGCAGTGCTAGGTTAGCCTCGTCCTACGAGCAGTACTTC.

This clonotype was seen more than once but under ten times. The V call is TRBV19, the J call TRBJ1-2; no firm D call. Trimming took 11 bases from V and 1 from J, leaving 8 bases between them. Germline lookup yields CDR1 LNHDA and CDR2 SQIVND (reference sequence). The CDR3 extends over 11 amino acids. CDR3 region: CAGRSNYGYTF. The CDR3 coding sequence is TGTGCCGGGCGCAGTAACTATGGCTACACCTTC.

The V gene is TRBV10-3, the J gene TRBJ2-6; D unresolved. Trimming cost V 7 bases and J 3 bases, with 13 bases left between them. The V gene's germline CDR1 is ENHRY and CDR2 SYGVKD. This CDR3 has 15 residues. CDR3 sequence: CAITSKVGGANVLTF. CDR3 coding DNA: TGTGCCATCACCAGCAAGGTTGGTGGGGCCAACGTCCTGACTTTC.

J is TRBJ2-6 and V is TRBV30, with D tentatively TRBD2 (5 bases). This CDR3 region has 14 residues. Germline CDR1 GTSNPN, CDR2 SVGIG (reference sequence). The V end was cut by 8 bases, the J end by 4 bases, with 15 bases between. CDR3 loop: CALARGSGANVLTF. The CDR3, as DNA: TGTGCCCTGGCCCGGGGATCAGGGGCCAACGTCCTGACTTTC.

The J gene is TRBJ2-5, the V gene TRBV6-2 or TRBV6-3; weak D call: TRBD2 (6 bases). The CDR3 runs 16 residues. Germline CDR1 is MNHEY and CDR2 is SVGEGT. Trimming cost V 4 bases and J 5 bases, with 20 bases left between them. CDR3 sequence: CASSLLAPEVEETQYF. CDR3 in DNA: TGTGCCAGCAGTTTACTAGCTCCGGAGGTCGAGGAGACCCAGTACTTC.

The rearrangement uses TRBV6-1 and TRBJ1-6; no definite D call. Germline-derived CDR1 and CDR2 are MNHNS and SASEGT. The V end was cut by 6 bases, the J end by 7 bases, with 16 bases between. The CDR3 runs 15 residues. The CDR3 DNA is TGTGCCAGCAGCTCCGCGAACCTCGGGAATTCACCCCTCCACTTT. Its protein product is CASSSANLGNSPLHF.

This chain connects TRBV19 to TRBJ2-5; D possibly matches TRBD1 or TRBD2 (7 bases each). CDR1 and CDR2 (germline): LNHDA, SQIVND (reference sequence). The CDR3 is 12 amino acids. The CDR3 here is CASTGEGETQYF. CDR3 nucleotides: TGTGCGAGCACAGGGGAGGGAGAGACCCAGTACTTC.

The chain carries TRBV2 and TRBJ1-5; 7 bases are shared with TRBD1. Looked up from germline, CDR1 is SNHLY and CDR2 is FYNNEI. V trimming: 6 bases; J trimming: 0 bases; junction bases outside the gene matches: 8. This CDR3 region has 16 residues. CDR3 sequence: CASSGQATYSNQPQHF. DNA of the CDR3: TGTGCCAGCAGCGGACAGGCGACCTATAGCAATCAGCCCCAGCATTTT.

This clonotype was seen more than once but under ten times. The J gene is TRBJ2-5, the V gene TRBV24-1; 9 bases are a match to TRBD1. CDR1 and CDR2 from the germline V gene are KGHDR and SFDVKD. V lost 4 bases to trimming and J lost 4 bases; unmatched junction nucleotides: 12. The CDR3 is made up of 17 amino acids. CDR3 coding DNA: TGTGCCACCAGTGAAATGGGACAGGGACCTCCAGGAGAGACCCAGTACTTC. Its protein is CATSEMGQGPPGETQYF.

The CDR3 region has the DNA TGTGCCAGCAGCTTAGACAGGTCCCGGGGCGCCCAGCATTTT. Translated, it gives CASSLDRSRGAQHF. The V call is TRBV7-2, the J call TRBJ1-5; D perhaps matches TRBD1 (5 bases). This CDR3 has 14 amino acids. CDR1 and CDR2 (germline): SGHTA, FQGNSA. With 1 base removed from V and 11 bases from J, the gap between germline ends came to 15 bases.

This rearrangement joins TRBV11-3 to TRBJ1-6; 8 bases align to TRBD1. This CDR3 spans 15 amino acids. The germline V gene has CDR1 SGHNT and CDR2 YENEEA. V shed 3 bases, J shed 9 bases, and the junction held 7 bases outside the gene matches. Written as DNA, the CDR3 is TGTGCCAGCAGCTTGGGGGGACAGGCGGCTTCACCCCTCCACTTT. Its protein product is CASSLGGQAASPLHF.

The chain joins TRBV6-2 or TRBV6-3 to TRBJ2-7; TRBD1 is a possible D gene (7 bases). Germline CDR1 and CDR2: MNHEY and SVGEGT. CDR3 size: 13 residues. With 8 bases removed from V and 2 bases from J, the gap between germline ends came to 13 bases. The CDR3 DNA reads TGTGCCAGCGGGGGGACAGCACCCTACGAGCAGTACTTC. Amino acid sequence: CASGGTAPYEQYF.